This T cell receptor beta chain is drawn from a study of T cells in Graves' hyperthyroidism and ophthalmopathy. Germline V gene data show CDR1 as KGHDR and CDR2 as SFDVKD. Trimming removed 7 bases at V and 1 base at J, with 13 bases between. The CDR3 length is 14 residues. A patient was excluded if there was uncontrolled infection, other autoimmune disease, pregnancy or lactation. The TCR beta CDR3 regions underwent amplification using RNA transcripts as the source. HTBI primers drove first-round RT-PCR of the TCR CDR3. TCRdb called the multiplex PCR reads again in MiXCR, with one record for every CDR3 protein. Of about 660,000 distinct CDR3 sequences in the sample, less than 45% were seen once.

The chain links TRBV24-1 to TRBJ2-7; D is tentatively TRBD1 or TRBD2 (5 bases each). The TCR comes from an adult man with Graves' disease, either hyperthyroidism or ophthalmopathy (not recorded which). Material: peripheral blood or thyroid tissue (not recorded which). CDR3 amino acids: CATSVGENSYEQYF. DNA for the CDR3: TGTGCCACCAGCGTGGGGGAGAATTCCTACGAGCAGTACTTC.